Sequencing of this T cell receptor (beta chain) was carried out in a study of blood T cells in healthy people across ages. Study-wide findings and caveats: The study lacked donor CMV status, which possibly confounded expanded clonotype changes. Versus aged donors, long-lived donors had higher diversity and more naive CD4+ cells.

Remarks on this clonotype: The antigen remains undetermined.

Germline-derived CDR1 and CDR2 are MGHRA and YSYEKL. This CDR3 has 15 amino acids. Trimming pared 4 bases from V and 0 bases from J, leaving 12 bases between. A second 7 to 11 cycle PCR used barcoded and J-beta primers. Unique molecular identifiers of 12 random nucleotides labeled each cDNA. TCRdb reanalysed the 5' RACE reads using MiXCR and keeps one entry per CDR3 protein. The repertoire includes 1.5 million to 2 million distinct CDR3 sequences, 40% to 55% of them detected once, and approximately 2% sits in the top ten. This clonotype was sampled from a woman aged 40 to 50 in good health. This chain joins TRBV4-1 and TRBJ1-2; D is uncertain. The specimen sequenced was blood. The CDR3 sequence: CASSPDNAANYGYTF. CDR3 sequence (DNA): TGCGCCAGCAGCCCAGACAACGCTGCTAACTATGGCTACACCTTC.